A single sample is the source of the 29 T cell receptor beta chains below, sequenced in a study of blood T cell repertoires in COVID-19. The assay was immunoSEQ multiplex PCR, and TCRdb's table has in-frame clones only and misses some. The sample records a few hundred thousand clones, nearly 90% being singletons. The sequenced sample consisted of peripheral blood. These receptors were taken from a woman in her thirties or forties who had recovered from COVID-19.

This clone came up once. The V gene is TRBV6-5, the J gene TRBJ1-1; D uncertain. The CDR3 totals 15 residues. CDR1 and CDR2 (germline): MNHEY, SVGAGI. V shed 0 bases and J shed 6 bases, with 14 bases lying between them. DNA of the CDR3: TGTGCCAGCAGTTACTCCCTGGCGAGGATGGCTGAAGCTTTCTTT. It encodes CASSYSLARMAEAFF.

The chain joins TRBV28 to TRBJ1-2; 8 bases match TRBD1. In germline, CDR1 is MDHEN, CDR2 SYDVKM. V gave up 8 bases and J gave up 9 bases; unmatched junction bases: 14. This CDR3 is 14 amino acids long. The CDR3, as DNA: TGTGCCAGCTGCCCGAGGGGCAGGGGGCTAAGCTACACCTTC. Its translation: CASCPRGRGLSYTF.

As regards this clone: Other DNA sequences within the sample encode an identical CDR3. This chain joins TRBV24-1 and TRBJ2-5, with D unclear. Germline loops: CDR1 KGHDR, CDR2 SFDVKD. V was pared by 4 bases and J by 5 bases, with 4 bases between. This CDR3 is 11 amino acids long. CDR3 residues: CATSDRETQYF. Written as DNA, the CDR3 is TGTGCCACCAGTGACCGGGAGACCCAGTACTTC.

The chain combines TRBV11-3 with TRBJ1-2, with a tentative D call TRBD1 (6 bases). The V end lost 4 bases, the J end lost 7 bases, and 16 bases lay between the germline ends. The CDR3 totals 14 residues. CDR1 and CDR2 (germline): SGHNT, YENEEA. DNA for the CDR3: TGTGCCAGCAGCTGGACAGCGACCGGAGGTGGCTACACCTTC. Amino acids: CASSWTATGGGYTF.

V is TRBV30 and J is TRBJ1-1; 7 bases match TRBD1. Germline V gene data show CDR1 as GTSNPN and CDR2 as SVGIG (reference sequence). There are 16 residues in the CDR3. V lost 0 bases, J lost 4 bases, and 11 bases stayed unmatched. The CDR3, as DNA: TGTGCCTGGAGTGTACTTACAGGGGCCGGAGTCACTGAAGCTTTCTTT. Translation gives CAWSVLTGAGVTEAFF.

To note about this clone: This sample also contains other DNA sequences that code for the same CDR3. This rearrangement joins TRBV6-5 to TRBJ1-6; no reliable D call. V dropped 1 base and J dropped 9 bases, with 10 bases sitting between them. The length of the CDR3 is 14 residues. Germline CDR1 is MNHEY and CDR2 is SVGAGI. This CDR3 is CASSYLGRISPLHF. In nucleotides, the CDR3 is TGTGCCAGCAGTTACTTGGGGAGAATTTCACCCCTCCACTTT.

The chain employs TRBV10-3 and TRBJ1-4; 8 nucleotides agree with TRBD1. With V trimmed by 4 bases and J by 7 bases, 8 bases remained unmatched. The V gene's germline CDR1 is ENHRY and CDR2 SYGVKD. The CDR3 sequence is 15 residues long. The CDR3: CAISVGTGLTEKLFF. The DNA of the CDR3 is TGTGCCATCAGTGTAGGGACAGGCCTGACTGAAAAACTGTTTTTT.

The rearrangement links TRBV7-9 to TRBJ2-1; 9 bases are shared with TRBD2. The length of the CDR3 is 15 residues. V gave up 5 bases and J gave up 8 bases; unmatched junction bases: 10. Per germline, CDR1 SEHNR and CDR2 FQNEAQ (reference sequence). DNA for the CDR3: TGTGCCAGCAGCGCAAGCAGACTAGCGGATTATGAGCAGTTCTTC. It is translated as CASSASRLADYEQFF.

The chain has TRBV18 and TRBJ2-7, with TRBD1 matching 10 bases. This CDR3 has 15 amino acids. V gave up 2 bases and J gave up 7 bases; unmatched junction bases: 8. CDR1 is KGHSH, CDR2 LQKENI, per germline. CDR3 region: CASSPGTGVSPEQYF. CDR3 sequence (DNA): TGTGCCAGCTCACCAGGGACAGGGGTGTCTCCTGAGCAGTACTTC.

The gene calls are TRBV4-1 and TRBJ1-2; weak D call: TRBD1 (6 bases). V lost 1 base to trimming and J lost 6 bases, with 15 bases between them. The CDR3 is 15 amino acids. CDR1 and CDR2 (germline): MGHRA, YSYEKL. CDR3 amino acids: CASSQGLTGRDGYTF. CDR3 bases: TGCGCCAGCAGCCAAGGATTAACAGGGAGGGATGGCTACACCTTC.

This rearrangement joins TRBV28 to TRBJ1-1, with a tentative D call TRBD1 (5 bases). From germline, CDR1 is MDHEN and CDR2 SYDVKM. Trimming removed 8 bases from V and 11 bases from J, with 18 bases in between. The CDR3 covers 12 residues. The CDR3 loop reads CASAQIGRDAFF. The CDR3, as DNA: TGTGCCAGCGCCCAGATCGGCAGGGATGCTTTCTTT.

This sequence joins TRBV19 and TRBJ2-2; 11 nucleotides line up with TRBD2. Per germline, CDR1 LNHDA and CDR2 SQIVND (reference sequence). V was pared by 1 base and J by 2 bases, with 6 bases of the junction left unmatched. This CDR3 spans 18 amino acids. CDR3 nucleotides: TGTGCCAGTAGTATAGGGCTAGCGGGGGGCGATAACACCGGGGAGCTGTTTTTT. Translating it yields CASSIGLAGGDNTGELFF.

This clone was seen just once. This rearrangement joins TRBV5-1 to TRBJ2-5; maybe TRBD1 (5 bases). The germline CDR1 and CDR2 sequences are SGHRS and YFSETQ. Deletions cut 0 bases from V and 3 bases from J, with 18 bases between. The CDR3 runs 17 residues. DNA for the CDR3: TGCGCCAGCAGCTTGGGGGCCGGAGAAGGGGTGGAAGAGACCCAGTACTTC. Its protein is CASSLGAGEGVEETQYF.

The CDR3 nucleotides read TGTGCCAGCAGCTTGGGACTGGGACAGGGCACTGAAGCTTTCTTT. This gives the protein CASSLGLGQGTEAFF. V and J are TRBV5-4 and TRBJ1-1, with TRBD1 identical over 9 bases. Germline V lookup: CDR1 SGHNT, CDR2 YYREEE (reference sequence). The junction had 4 bases not matched to a gene; V was cut back by 0 bases and J by 4 bases. The CDR3 has 15 amino acids. The variable domain in full, completed from reference TRBV5-4 and TRBJ1-1, reads ETGVTQSPTHLIKTRGQQVTLRCSSQSGHNTVSWYQQALGQGPQFIFQYYREEENGRGNFPPRFSGLQFPNYSSELNVNALELDDSALYLCASSLGLGQGTEAFFGQGTRLTVV.

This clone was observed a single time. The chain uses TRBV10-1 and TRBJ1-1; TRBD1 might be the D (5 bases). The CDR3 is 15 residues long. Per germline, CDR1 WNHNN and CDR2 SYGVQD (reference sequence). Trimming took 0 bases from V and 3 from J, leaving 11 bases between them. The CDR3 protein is CASSESRQLDTEAFF. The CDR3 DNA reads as TGCGCCAGCAGTGAGTCCCGACAGCTCGACACTGAAGCTTTCTTT.

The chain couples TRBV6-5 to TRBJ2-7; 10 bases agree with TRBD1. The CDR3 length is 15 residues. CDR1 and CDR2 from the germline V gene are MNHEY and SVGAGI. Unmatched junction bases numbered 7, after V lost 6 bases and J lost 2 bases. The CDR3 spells CASSRAGQGAYEQYF. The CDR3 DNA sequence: TGTGCCAGCAGCAGGGCAGGACAGGGGGCCTACGAGCAGTACTTC.

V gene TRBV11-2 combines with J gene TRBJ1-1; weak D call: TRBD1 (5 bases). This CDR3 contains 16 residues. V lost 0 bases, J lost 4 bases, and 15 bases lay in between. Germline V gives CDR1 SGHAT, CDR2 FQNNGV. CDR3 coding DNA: TGTGCCAGCAGCTTAGATACAGGTCGGCGTGGCACTGAAGCTTTCTTT. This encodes CASSLDTGRRGTEAFF.

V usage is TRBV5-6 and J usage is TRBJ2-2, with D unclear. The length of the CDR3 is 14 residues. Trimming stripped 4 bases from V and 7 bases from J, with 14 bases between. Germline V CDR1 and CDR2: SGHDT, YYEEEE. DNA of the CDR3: TGTGCCAGCAGCCGGGTGCTTCTCATCGGGGAGCTGTTTTTT. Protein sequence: CASSRVLLIGELFF.

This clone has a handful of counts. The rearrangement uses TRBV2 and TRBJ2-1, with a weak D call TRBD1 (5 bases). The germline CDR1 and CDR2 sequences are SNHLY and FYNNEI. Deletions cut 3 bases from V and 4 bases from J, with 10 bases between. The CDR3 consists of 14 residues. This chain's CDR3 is CASSERTPYNEQFF. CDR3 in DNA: TGTGCCAGCAGTGAGAGGACACCGTACAATGAGCAGTTCTTC.

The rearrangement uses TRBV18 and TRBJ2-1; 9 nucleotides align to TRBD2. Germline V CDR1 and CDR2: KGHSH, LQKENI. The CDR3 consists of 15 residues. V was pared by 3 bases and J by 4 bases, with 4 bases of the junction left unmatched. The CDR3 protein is CASSPRTSAYNEQFF. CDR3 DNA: TGTGCCAGCTCACCGAGGACTAGCGCATACAATGAGCAGTTCTTC.

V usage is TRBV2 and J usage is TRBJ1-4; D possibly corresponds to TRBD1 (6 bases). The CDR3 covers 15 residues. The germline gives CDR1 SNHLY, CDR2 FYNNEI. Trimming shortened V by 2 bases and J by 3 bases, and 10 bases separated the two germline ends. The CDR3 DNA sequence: TGTGCCAGCAGTGAACAGGGGTTGGCTAATGAAAAACTGTTTTTT. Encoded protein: CASSEQGLANEKLFF. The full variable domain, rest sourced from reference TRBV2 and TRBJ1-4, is EPEVTQTPSHQVTQMGQEVILRCVPISNHLYFYWYRQILGQKVEFLVSFYNNEISEKSEIFDDQFSVERPDGSNFTLKIRSTKLEDSAMYFCASSEQGLANEKLFFGSGTQLSVL.

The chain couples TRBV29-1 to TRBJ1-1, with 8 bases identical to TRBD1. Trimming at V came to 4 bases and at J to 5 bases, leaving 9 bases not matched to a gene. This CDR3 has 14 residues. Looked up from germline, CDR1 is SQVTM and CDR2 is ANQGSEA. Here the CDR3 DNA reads TGCAGCGTTGGAGTGGCAGGGGGCAATACTGAAGCTTTCTTT. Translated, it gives CSVGVAGGNTEAFF.

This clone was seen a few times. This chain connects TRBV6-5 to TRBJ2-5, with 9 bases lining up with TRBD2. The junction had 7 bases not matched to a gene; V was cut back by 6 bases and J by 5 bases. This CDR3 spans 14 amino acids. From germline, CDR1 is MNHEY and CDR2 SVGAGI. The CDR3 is CASRAGTSWETQYF. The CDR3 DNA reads TGTGCCAGCAGGGCCGGGACTAGCTGGGAGACCCAGTACTTC.

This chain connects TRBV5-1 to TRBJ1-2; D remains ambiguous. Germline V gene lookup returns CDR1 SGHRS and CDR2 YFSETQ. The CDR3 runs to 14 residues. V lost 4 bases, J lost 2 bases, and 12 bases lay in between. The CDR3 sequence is CASSPDGKNYGYTF. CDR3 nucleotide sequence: TGCGCCAGCAGCCCGGACGGGAAAAACTATGGCTACACCTTC.

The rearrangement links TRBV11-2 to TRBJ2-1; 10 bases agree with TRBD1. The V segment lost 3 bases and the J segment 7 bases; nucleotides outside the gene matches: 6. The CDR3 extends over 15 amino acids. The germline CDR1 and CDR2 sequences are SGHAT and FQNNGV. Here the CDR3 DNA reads TGTGCCAGCAGCTTCTACCGGGACAGGGGTAATGAGCAGTTCTTC. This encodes CASSFYRDRGNEQFF.

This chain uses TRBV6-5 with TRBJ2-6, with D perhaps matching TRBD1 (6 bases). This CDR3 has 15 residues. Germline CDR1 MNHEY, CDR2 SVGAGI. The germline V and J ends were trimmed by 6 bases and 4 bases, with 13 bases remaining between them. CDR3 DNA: TGTGCCAGCAGAACAGGGTCGTCCGGGGCCAACGTCCTGACTTTC. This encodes CASRTGSSGANVLTF.

As DNA, the CDR3 is TGTGCCTGGATGGCCGGGACTGTAGAGATCGAGCAGTACGTC. Translated, it gives CAWMAGTVEIEQYV. The rearrangement uses TRBV30 and TRBJ2-7; D is perhaps TRBD2 (6 bases). The CDR3 is 14 amino acids. Germline V lookup: CDR1 GTSNPN, CDR2 SVGIG (reference sequence). V was pared by 4 bases and J by 6 bases, with 19 bases between.

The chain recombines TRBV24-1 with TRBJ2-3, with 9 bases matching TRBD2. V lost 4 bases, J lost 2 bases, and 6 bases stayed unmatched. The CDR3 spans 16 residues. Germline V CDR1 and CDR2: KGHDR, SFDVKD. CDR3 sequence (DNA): TGTGCCACCAGTGACCCGACTAGCGGCTACACAGATACGCAGTATTTT. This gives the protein CATSDPTSGYTDTQYF.

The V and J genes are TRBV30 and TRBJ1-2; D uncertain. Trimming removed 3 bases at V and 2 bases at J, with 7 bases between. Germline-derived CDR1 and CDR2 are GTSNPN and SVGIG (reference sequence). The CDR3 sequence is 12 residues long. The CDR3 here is CAWSQRNYGYTF. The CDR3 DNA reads TGTGCCTGGAGCCAGCGGAACTATGGCTACACCTTC.